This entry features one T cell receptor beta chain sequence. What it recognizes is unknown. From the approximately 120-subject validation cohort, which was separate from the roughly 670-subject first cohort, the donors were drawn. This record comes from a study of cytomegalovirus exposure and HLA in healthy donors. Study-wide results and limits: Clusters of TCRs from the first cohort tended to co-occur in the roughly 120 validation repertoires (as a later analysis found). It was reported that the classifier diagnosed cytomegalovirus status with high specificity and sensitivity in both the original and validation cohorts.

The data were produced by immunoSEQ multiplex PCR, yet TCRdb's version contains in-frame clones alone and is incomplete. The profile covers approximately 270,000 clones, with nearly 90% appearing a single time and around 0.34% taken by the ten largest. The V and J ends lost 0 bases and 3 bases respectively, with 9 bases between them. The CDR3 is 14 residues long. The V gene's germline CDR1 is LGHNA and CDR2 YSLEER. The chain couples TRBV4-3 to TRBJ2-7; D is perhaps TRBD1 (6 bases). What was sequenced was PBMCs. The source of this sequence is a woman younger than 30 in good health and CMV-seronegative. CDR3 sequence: CASSQETGVYEQYF. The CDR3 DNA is TGCGCCAGCAGCCAAGAGACAGGCGTCTACGAGCAGTACTTC.